The entry below describes one T cell receptor (beta chain). Its antigen is undetermined. This record belongs to a study of T cells in Graves' hyperthyroidism and ophthalmopathy. In the study overall: Peripheral blood collection took place at initial diagnosis, before any treatment.

Amplified TCR beta CDR3 regions derived from RNA transcripts. Primed by the HTBI set, a first-round RT-PCR was run on the TCR CDR3. One entry per CDR3 protein results from TCRdb running MiXCR on the multiplex PCR reads. The sample shows roughly 560,000 distinct CDR3 sequences, 14% to 15% of them seen only once. The study's findings and limits: The model foresaw ophthalmopathy a median around 6.8 months prior to onset.

The receptor comes from a woman in her thirties or forties with Graves' ophthalmopathy. What was sequenced was blood.

The CDR3 DNA follows: TGTGCCAGCCGCCCCGACAGGATGAGGCATCAGCCCCAGCATTTT. Its protein is CASRPDRMRHQPQHF. The chain combines TRBV19 with TRBJ1-5; D is perhaps TRBD1 (6 bases). The germline gives CDR1 LNHDA, CDR2 SQIVND (reference sequence). Trimming removed 9 bases at V and 5 bases at J, with 20 bases between. The length of the CDR3 is 15 residues. The full variable domain, its missing parts supplied by reference TRBV19 and TRBJ1-5, is DGGITQSPKYLFRKEGQNVTLSCEQNLNHDAMYWYRQDPGQGLRLIYYSQIVNDFQKGDIAEGYSVSREKKESFPLTVTSAQKNPTAFYLCASRPDRMRHQPQHFGDGTRLSIL.